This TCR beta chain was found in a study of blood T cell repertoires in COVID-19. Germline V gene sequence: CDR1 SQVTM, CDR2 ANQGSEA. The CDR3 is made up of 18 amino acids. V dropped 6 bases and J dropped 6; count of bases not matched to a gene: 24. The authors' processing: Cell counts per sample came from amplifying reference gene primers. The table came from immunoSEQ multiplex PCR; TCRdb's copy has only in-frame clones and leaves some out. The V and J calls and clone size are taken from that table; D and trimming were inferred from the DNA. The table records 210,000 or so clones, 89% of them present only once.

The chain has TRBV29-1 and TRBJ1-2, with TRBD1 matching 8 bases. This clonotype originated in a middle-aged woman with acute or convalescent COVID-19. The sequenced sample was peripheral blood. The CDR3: CSVGPQGALDPGGHGYTF. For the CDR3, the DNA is TGCAGCGTCGGCCCCCAGGGGGCGCTTGACCCTGGTGGCCATGGCTACACCTTC. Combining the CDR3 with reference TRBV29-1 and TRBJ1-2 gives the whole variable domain SAVISQKPSRDICQRGTSLTIQCQVDSQVTMMFWYRQQPGQSLTLIATANQGSEATYESGFVIDKFPISRPNLTFSTLTVSNMSPEDSSIYLCSVGPQGALDPGGHGYTFGSGTRLTVV.